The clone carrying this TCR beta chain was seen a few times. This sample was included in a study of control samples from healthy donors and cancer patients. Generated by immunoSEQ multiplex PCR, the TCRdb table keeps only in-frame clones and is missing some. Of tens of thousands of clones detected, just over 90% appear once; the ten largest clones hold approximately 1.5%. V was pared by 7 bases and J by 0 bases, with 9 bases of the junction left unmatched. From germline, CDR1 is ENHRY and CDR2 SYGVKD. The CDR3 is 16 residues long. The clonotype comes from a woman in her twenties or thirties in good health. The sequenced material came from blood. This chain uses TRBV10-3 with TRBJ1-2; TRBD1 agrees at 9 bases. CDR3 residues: CAIKGKDRGANYGYTF. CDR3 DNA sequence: TGTGCCATCAAGGGGAAGGACAGGGGAGCTAACTATGGCTACACCTTC.